This entry concerns a single T cell receptor (beta chain). This clone appeared a few times. Its antigen is still unknown. No quality values exist for individual bases; no much larger clone is one base distant. Inclusive of the bounding cysteine and phenylalanine, the CDR3 is 15 residues long. Only CDR3 DNA is held: 45 bases, read in frame from base 1. This sample is drawn from a study of beta chain features in type 1 diabetes listed by TCRdb under 2018. For the study in its entirety: Patients and healthy donors did not differ in mean age, gender distribution, total cell number or subset yield. A total of 85 million to 140 million sorted cells were examined across all samples, and a strong correlation was observed between cell number per subset and RNA yield. The study compared the TCRB repertoires of sorted circulating CD4+ T cell subsets in recently diagnosed type 1 diabetes patients with those in matched healthy donors. Regulatory and stem cell-like memory subsets were obtained from only 8 patients and roughly 8 healthy donors, while naive and central memory subsets were obtained from all 28 donors.

The entire amount of isolated RNA was reverse transcribed using the High Capacity cDNA Reverse Transcription Kit, so the sequenced TCRB transcripts were expressed ones. Deep immunoSEQ sequencing was applied to naive, central memory and regulatory T cell samples, giving an average of about 3.7 million total reads per sample. Sorted cells were lysed in RLT buffer, and RNA was extracted using DNase-treated RNeasy Micro or Mini kits according to cell number. Each cell subset was processed separately to prevent cross-contamination, with patient and healthy donor samples processed together. The immunoSEQ multiplex PCR was used to amplify TCRB sequences from cDNA, yielding 87-bp fragments that span the CDR3 region. Amplicons were sequenced on the Illumina HiSeq platform. Concerning the study's data processing: PCR bias was corrected computationally using synthetic template baselines, and reads within Hamming distance 2 were collapsed, with unmergeable singletons discarded. Reads were aligned to IMGT to assign V, D and J genes, CDR3 length, and insertions or deletions at six rearrangement sites. Within each subset, clonotype counts were normalized to sorted cell number, after which true diversity and Gini coefficients were computed with the tcR R package. The overlap coefficient, calculated on TCRB nucleotide sequences, was used to measure repertoire sharing. As a proxy for the pre-selection repertoire, out-of-frame TCRB sequences from naive cells were analyzed. The table comes from immuneACCESS by way of TCRdb, which keeps in-frame sequences with V and J called. Part of the clones is missing from these tables; in studies checked, under half for an unresolved V gene and the rest for unknown reasons. D and trimming were read from the DNA, whereas the V and J calls and clone size are those reported in that table. In this sample the table shows under 350,000 clones, around an eighth of which occur a single time. The ten largest clones capture 0.017% of the sample.

Results the study describes overall, beyond this receptor: Because small numbers of individuals were included in the HLA sub-analyses, any influence of HLA type on TCRB rearrangement was left unresolved. Shorter templates might have been favored by PCR, but patient and control samples were amplified and corrected together, so both groups would have been affected equally by any skew. At VDJ recombination sites, patients with type 1 diabetes made fewer insertions and deleted more nucleotides, a pattern implying thymic rearrangement abnormalities. Naive, central memory and regulatory TCRB repertoires appeared to be more similar among patients than among healthy donors. Type 1 diabetes patients showed a moderate but significant shortening of TCRB CDR3 length in all four CD4+ subsets. Because cDNA was sequenced instead of genomic DNA, highly expressing activated cells could be over-represented, though the groups showed no difference in activation or CD3 levels.

A single peripheral blood draw of approximately 100 mL on average was collected from each donor into heparinised tubes. Naive, central memory, regulatory and stem cell-like memory CD4+ T cells were sorted on a BD FACSAria II using a panel including CD45RO, CCR7, CD25, CD127, CD95 and CD27. Every sorted population had a purity above 95%. PBMCs were isolated immediately by Lymphoprep density gradient centrifugation and stained directly without culture. So that batch effects would be minimized, each experiment stained and sorted samples in pairs, pairing one healthy donor with one patient. The clonotype was recovered from a man between 25 and 39 years old with type 1 diabetes. The chain uses TRBV21-1 and TRBJ2-7; the table assigns TRBD1, which was not confirmed against the DNA. TRBV21-1 is described as a pseudogene. Sequenced: naive CD4+ T cells from blood. Interpreted using the paper, the cell subset or site label stands for: true naive CD4+ T cells. The CDR3 protein is CASSKAETGSYEQYF. The DNA sequence is as follows: TGTGCCAGCAGCAAAGCGGAGACAGGCTCCTACGAGCAGTACTTC.